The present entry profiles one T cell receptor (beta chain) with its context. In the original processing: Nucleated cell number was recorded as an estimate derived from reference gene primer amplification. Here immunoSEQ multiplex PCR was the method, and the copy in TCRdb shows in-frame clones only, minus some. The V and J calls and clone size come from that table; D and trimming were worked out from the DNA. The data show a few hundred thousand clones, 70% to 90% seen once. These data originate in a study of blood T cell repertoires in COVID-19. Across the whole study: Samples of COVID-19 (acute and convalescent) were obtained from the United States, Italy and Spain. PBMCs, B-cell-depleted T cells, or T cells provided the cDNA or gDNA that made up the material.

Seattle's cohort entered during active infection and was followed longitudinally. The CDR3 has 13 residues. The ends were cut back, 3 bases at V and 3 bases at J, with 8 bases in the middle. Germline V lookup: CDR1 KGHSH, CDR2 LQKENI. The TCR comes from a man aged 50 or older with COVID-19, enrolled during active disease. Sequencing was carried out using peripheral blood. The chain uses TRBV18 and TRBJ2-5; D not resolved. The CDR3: CASSPNSEETQYF. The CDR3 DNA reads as TGTGCCAGCTCACCGAATTCGGAAGAGACCCAGTACTTC.